These 29 T cell receptor beta chains were all obtained from the same sample, sequenced in a study of blood T cell repertoires in COVID-19. Method: immunoSEQ multiplex PCR; TCRdb's copy keeps in-frame clones and lacks some. The table has approximately 220,000 clones, about four fifths seen once. Material: PBMCs or T cells enriched from blood (not recorded which). The receptors were gathered from a woman in her forties or fifties who had been exposed to COVID-19.

Here the CDR3 reads CASSYGRGGNQPQHF. DNA for the CDR3: TGTGCCAGCAGTTACGGCAGGGGCGGCAATCAGCCCCAGCATTTT. J is TRBJ1-5 and V is TRBV6-2 or TRBV6-3; a possible D gene is TRBD1 (6 bases). Trimming stripped 2 bases from V and 2 bases from J, with 10 bases between. Germline loops: CDR1 MNHEY, CDR2 SVGEGT. There are 15 residues in the CDR3.

The CDR3 spells CASSPQGGGYEQYF. For the CDR3, the DNA is TGTGCCAGCAGCCCACAGGGGGGAGGCTACGAGCAGTACTTC. The chain carries TRBV9 and TRBJ2-7; 8 bases fit TRBD1. V dropped 4 bases and J dropped 3; count of bases not matched to a gene: 6. CDR3 length: 14 residues. Germline values: CDR1 SGDLS, CDR2 YYNGEE.

The gene calls are TRBV6-5 and TRBJ1-1; weak D call: TRBD1 (6 bases). V lost 4 bases, J lost 7 bases, and 13 bases lay in between. This CDR3 has 13 amino acids. The V gene's germline CDR1 is MNHEY and CDR2 SVGAGI. CDR3 in amino acids: CASSSRGVSEAFF. The DNA of the CDR3 is TGTGCCAGCAGTTCCAGGGGAGTAAGTGAAGCTTTCTTT.

This chain joins TRBV6-5 and TRBJ2-3; maybe TRBD1 (6 bases). Trimming left V 11 bases short and J 6 bases short, with 15 bases between. This CDR3 comprises 12 residues. Germline loops: CDR1 MNHEY, CDR2 SVGAGI. CDR3 in DNA: TGTGCCGTAGGGACGAGGGGGGATACGCAGTATTTT. Translating gives CAVGTRGDTQYF.

The chain uses TRBV7-9 and TRBJ1-2, with 8 bases fitting TRBD1. CDR1 and CDR2 (germline): SEHNR, FQNEAQ (reference sequence). The CDR3 extends over 14 amino acids. V was clipped by 2 bases and J by 4 bases; unmatched bases: 3. CDR3 amino acids: CASSLTGQVYGYTF. The CDR3 nucleotides are TGTGCCAGCAGCTTAACGGGACAGGTCTATGGCTACACCTTC.

The J gene is TRBJ2-1, the V gene TRBV3-1 (or the pseudogene TRBV3-2), with 10 bases lining up with TRBD2. The V gene's germline CDR1 is LGHDT and CDR2 YNNKEL (reference sequence). The CDR3 totals 18 residues. The junction had 16 bases not matched to a gene; V was cut back by 4 bases and J by 7 bases. The CDR3: CASSPSGLRLAGVNEQFF. DNA for the CDR3: TGTGCCAGCAGCCCCTCGGGCCTTCGGCTAGCGGGGGTAAATGAGCAGTTCTTC.

J is TRBJ2-2 and V is TRBV28; 12 bases align to TRBD1. V shed 3 bases, J shed 7 bases, and the junction held 6 bases outside the gene matches. The CDR3 is 16 residues long. Germline CDR1 and CDR2: MDHEN and SYDVKM. CDR3 protein: CASSFPGQGAGGELFF. The DNA of the CDR3 is TGTGCCAGCAGTTTTCCGGGACAGGGGGCCGGCGGGGAGCTGTTTTTT.

The J gene is TRBJ2-7, the V gene TRBV30; TRBD2 might be the D (6 bases). The CDR3 is made up of 11 amino acids. Germline values: CDR1 GTSNPN, CDR2 SVGIG (reference sequence). V was clipped by 5 bases and J by 6 bases, with 11 bases between them. The CDR3 region has the DNA TGTGCCTGGGAGCGGGCGGGCGAGCAGTACTTC. Encoded protein: CAWERAGEQYF.

The CDR3 DNA reads TGTGCCAGCAGCTTAGCAAGCCAGGCCGGAAACACCATATATTTT. The encoded protein is CASSLASQAGNTIYF. The chain has TRBV11-2 and TRBJ1-3; D not resolved. Germline V gene sequence: CDR1 SGHAT, CDR2 FQNNGV. The CDR3 extends over 15 amino acids. The V end was cut by 1 base, the J end by 4 bases, with 11 bases between.

The V call is TRBV2, the J call TRBJ1-1, with D hard to call. Trimming pared 7 bases from V and 5 bases from J, leaving 14 bases between. CDR3 length equals 13 residues. Germline assignment: CDR1 SNHLY and CDR2 FYNNEI. The CDR3 nucleotides are TGTGCCAGCACCCCGAGAGGGCGGACTGAAGCTTTCTTT. This sequence encodes CASTPRGRTEAFF.

The chain is built from TRBV13 and TRBJ1-2; D is perhaps TRBD1 (6 bases). This CDR3 is built from 14 residues. V was trimmed by 3 bases and J by 0 bases, leaving 8 bases between them. The germline V gene encodes CDR1 PRHDT and CDR2 FYEKMQ (reference sequence). CDR3 bases: TGTGCCAGCAGCTTCCGGACAGCTAACTATGGCTACACCTTC. Translated: CASSFRTANYGYTF.

The chain is built from TRBV5-8 and TRBJ1-6, with D unclear. V dropped 1 base and J dropped 0 bases, with 14 bases sitting between them. CDR1 and CDR2 from the germline V gene are SGHTS and YDEGEE. The CDR3 runs to 18 residues. CDR3 in DNA: TGTGCCAGCAGCTTGTGGTTCCCCCCGAGCTCCTATAATTCACCCCTCCACTTT. Its protein product is CASSLWFPPSSYNSPLHF.

The rearrangement links TRBV29-1 to TRBJ1-5; no firm D call. Germline V lookup: CDR1 SQVTM, CDR2 ANQGSEA. This CDR3 is built from 13 residues. Trimming took off 6 bases at V and 7 bases at J, with 16 bases between the two ends. CDR3 nucleotides: TGCAGCGTACTGGGTGAAGCAGGACAGCCCCAGCATTTT. Residues: CSVLGEAGQPQHF.

The V and J genes are TRBV6-6 and TRBJ1-1; D call uncertain. The CDR3 sequence is 13 residues long. V was shortened by 6 bases and J by 4 bases, with 12 bases between the two germline ends. The germline V gene has CDR1 MNHNY and CDR2 SVGAGI (reference sequence). Written as DNA, the CDR3 is TGTGCCAGCAGATCCTTCCTCCCCACTGAAGCTTTCTTT. It codes for CASRSFLPTEAFF.

This clone was detected once. The rearrangement uses TRBV11-2 and TRBJ1-2, with 10 nucleotides matching TRBD1. The CDR3 consists of 13 residues. V was pared by 3 bases and J by 8 bases, with 3 bases of the junction left unmatched. The germline V gene encodes CDR1 SGHAT and CDR2 FQNNGV. CDR3 coding DNA: TGTGCCAGCAGCTTGACAGGGGGCCAAGGCTACACCTTC. Residues: CASSLTGGQGYTF. Using reference TRBV11-2 and TRBJ1-2 for the parts outside the CDR3, the full variable domain is EAGVAQSPRYKIIEKRQSVAFWCNPISGHATLYWYQQILGQGPKLLIQFQNNGVVDDSQLPKDRFSAERLKGVDSTLKIQPAKLEDSAVYLCASSLTGGQGYTFGSGTRLTVV.

CDR3 in DNA: TGTGCCAGCAGCTTAGCGGAGTACACAGATACGCAGTATTTT. This codes for CASSLAEYTDTQYF. V gene TRBV11-2 combines with J gene TRBJ2-3, with D unclear. V was trimmed by 1 base and J by 2 bases, leaving 7 bases between them. CDR1 is SGHAT and CDR2 is FQNNGV in the germline V gene. The CDR3 has 14 residues.

V and J are TRBV27 and TRBJ1-2; 8 bases agree with TRBD1. CDR1 is MNHEY, CDR2 SMNVEV, per germline (reference sequence). The CDR3 contains 14 residues. V lost 7 bases, J lost 3 bases, and 7 bases stayed unmatched. The DNA of the CDR3 is TGTGCCAGCAAACTAATGACAGGGGACTATGGCTACACCTTC. Its translation is CASKLMTGDYGYTF.

A note on this clone: One end of the junction varies from germline; a read error may be responsible. The V call is TRBV4-2, the J call TRBJ1-6; no clear D gene. This CDR3 is 20 amino acids long. In germline, CDR1 is LGHNA, CDR2 YNFKEQ. CDR3 nucleotides: TGTGCCAGCACCCAACTTCGGGGAACCCCGATAGCCTTCAGGAATTCACCCCTCCACTTT. The encoded protein is CASTQLRGTPIAFRNSPLHF.

V gene TRBV2 combines with J gene TRBJ1-5; no clear D gene. V lost 7 bases and J 6 bases, leaving 13 bases between the germline ends. Germline CDR1 SNHLY, CDR2 FYNNEI. The CDR3 has 13 residues. The CDR3 DNA reads as TGTGCCAGCACCTCGGGTTCCGGTCAGCCCCAGCATTTT. It translates to CASTSGSGQPQHF.

V and J are TRBV28 and TRBJ1-2, with 7 bases lining up with TRBD1. Trimming removed 5 bases from V and 0 bases from J; junction bases left unmatched: 15. The CDR3 sequence is 18 residues long. Per germline, CDR1 MDHEN and CDR2 SYDVKM. CDR3 sequence: CASSPRGGSLLANYGYTF. Here the CDR3 DNA reads TGTGCCAGCAGTCCTCGAGGGGGCAGCTTACTAGCTAACTATGGCTACACCTTC.

V gene TRBV7-2 combines with J gene TRBJ1-1; 10 nucleotides align to TRBD1. J gave up 4 bases and V 4 bases, and 6 bases lay outside the gene matches. Germline loops: CDR1 SGHTA, CDR2 FQGNSA. This CDR3 has 15 amino acids. The CDR3 nucleotides are TGTGCCAGCAGCTCCCGGGACAGGGGATCCACTGAAGCTTTCTTT. Encoded protein: CASSSRDRGSTEAFF.

J is TRBJ2-5 and V is TRBV9; 7 nucleotides match TRBD2. CDR1 and CDR2 from the germline V gene are SGDLS and YYNGEE. This CDR3 is built from 15 residues. The J segment lost 5 bases and the V segment lost 4 bases, leaving 11 bases of the junction unmatched. The CDR3 sequence is CASSRGLERSETQYF. In nucleotides, the CDR3 is TGTGCCAGCAGCCGAGGACTAGAACGCTCGGAGACCCAGTACTTC. Complete variable domain (other parts from reference TRBV9 and TRBJ2-5): DSGVTQTPKHLITATGQRVTLRCSPRSGDLSVYWYQQSLDQGLQFLIQYYNGEERAKGNILERFSAQQFPDLHSELNLSSLELGDSALYFCASSRGLERSETQYFGPGTRLLVL.

This clone appeared a single time. V gene TRBV16 combines with J gene TRBJ2-3, with TRBD2 matching over 8 bases. J was trimmed by 2 bases and V by 4 bases; bases with no gene match: 8. Per the germline V gene, CDR1 is KGHSY and CDR2 is FQNENV. CDR3 size: 16 residues. As DNA, the CDR3 is TGTGCCAGCAGCCCTACAGCGGGGGACCTCACAGATACGCAGTATTTT. It translates to CASSPTAGDLTDTQYF. Complete variable domain (other parts from reference TRBV16 and TRBJ2-3): GEEVAQTPKHLVRGEGQKAKLYCAPIKGHSYVFWYQQVLKNEFKFLISFQNENVFDETGMPKERFSAKCLPNSPCSLEIQATKLEDSAVYFCASSPTAGDLTDTQYFGPGTRLTVL.

The chain is built from TRBV2 and TRBJ1-3; 7 positions match TRBD1. Germline V gene lookup returns CDR1 SNHLY and CDR2 FYNNEI. Trimming removed 8 bases from V and 3 bases from J; junction bases left unmatched: 7. The CDR3 contains 14 residues. CDR3 in DNA: TGTGCCAGCCCGCTTACAGGGGTTGGAAACACCATATATTTT. It specifies CASPLTGVGNTIYF.

V and J are TRBV4-3 and TRBJ1-2, with D tentatively TRBD1 (6 bases). V shed 3 bases and J shed 5 bases, with 10 bases lying between them. The CDR3 sequence is 13 residues long. Germline assignment: CDR1 LGHNA and CDR2 YSLEER. The CDR3 DNA sequence: TGCGCCAGCAGCCAGGACAGTGGATATGGCTACACCTTC. Translating gives CASSQDSGYGYTF.

V usage is TRBV7-8 and J usage is TRBJ1-2, with 7 bases that match TRBD1. Germline-derived CDR1 and CDR2 are SGHVS and FQNEAQ. This CDR3 contains 17 residues. V dropped 1 base and J dropped 1; count of bases not matched to a gene: 9. This CDR3 is CASSLVVPGQINYGYTF. The CDR3 nucleotides read TGTGCCAGCAGCTTAGTAGTACCGGGACAGATTAACTATGGCTACACCTTC.

This chain uses TRBV5-4 with TRBJ2-7; D remains ambiguous. There are 12 residues in the CDR3. V lost 0 bases and J 12 bases, leaving 13 bases between the germline ends. CDR1 SGHNT and CDR2 YYREEE come from the germline V gene (reference sequence). The CDR3 DNA reads TGTGCCAGCAGCTTGGATGCAGTCCCCATGTACTTC. It yields the protein CASSLDAVPMYF.

The gene calls are TRBV19 and TRBJ1-3, with a possible D match to TRBD1 (5 bases). The ends were cut back, 5 bases at V and 2 bases at J, with 13 bases in the middle. The CDR3 length is 15 residues. In germline, CDR1 is LNHDA, CDR2 SQIVND (reference sequence). CDR3 sequence: CASSYIREAGNTIYF. CDR3 nucleotide sequence: TGTGCCAGTAGTTACATCAGGGAAGCTGGAAACACCATATATTTT.

This chain joins TRBV18 and TRBJ2-7; 8 bases line up with TRBD1. Trimming cost V 5 bases and J 0 bases; bases outside gene matches: 9. CDR1 is KGHSH and CDR2 is LQKENI in the germline V gene. This CDR3 comprises 16 residues. In DNA, the CDR3 is TGTGCCAGCTCAGGTATCCGGACAGGGAGCTCCTACGAGCAGTACTTC. Residues: CASSGIRTGSSYEQYF.